Shown below are 29 T cell receptor beta chains from a single sample sequenced in a study of T cell repertoires in cytomegalovirus infection. TCRdb re-analysed the reads in MiXCR, keeping a single row per CDR3 protein. In the table there are approximately 190,000 distinct CDR3 sequences, roughly 9% of which are singletons. Sequencing input: PBMCs. All receptors come from a human donor in good health (CMV status not recorded). Some clones in this sample may be carry-over from other donors' samples.

This clonotype was recorded many times. The chain joins TRBV28 to TRBJ1-5; perhaps TRBD1 as D (6 bases). CDR3 length: 16 amino acids. The germline gives CDR1 MDHEN, CDR2 SYDVKM. V was clipped by 6 bases and J by 5 bases, with 20 bases between them. The DNA for the CDR3 is TGTGCCAGCAGCAGCCTTTCGGGGGCGGTTCATCAGCCCCAGCATTTT. This sequence encodes CASSSLSGAVHQPQHF.

This clonotype occurred many times. The chain uses TRBV7-2 and TRBJ2-3; D gene ambiguous. The CDR3 length is 13 residues. Germline CDR1 is SGHTA and CDR2 is FQGNSA. Trimming stripped 8 bases from V and 6 bases from J, with 15 bases between. CDR3 in DNA: TGTGCCAGCCAACAGAGAAACTTGGATACGCAGTATTTT. It is translated as CASQQRNLDTQYF.

This clonotype has ten or more counts. This chain links TRBV7-8 with TRBJ2-2, with D maybe TRBD2 (5 bases). CDR1 SGHVS and CDR2 FQNEAQ come from the germline V gene. CDR3 length: 14 amino acids. Trimming took off 4 bases at V and 5 bases at J, with 11 bases between the two ends. CDR3: CASSSPRGTGELFF. For the CDR3, the DNA is TGTGCCAGCAGCTCCCCCCGAGGGACCGGGGAGCTGTTTTTT.

This clonotype has just a few counts. The gene calls are TRBV7-2 and TRBJ2-1; 11 positions agree with TRBD2. The V and J ends lost 6 bases and 3 bases, in that order; junction bases with no gene match: 4. Germline V gene data show CDR1 as SGHTA and CDR2 as FQGNSA. This CDR3 is built from 15 residues. CDR3 in DNA: TGTGCCAGCAGAAAACTAGCGGGAGACTACAATGAGCAGTTCTTC. Encoded protein: CASRKLAGDYNEQFF.

The chain has TRBV29-1 and TRBJ2-1, with unresolved D. In germline, CDR1 is SQVTM, CDR2 ANQGSEA. V lost 4 bases and J 2 bases, leaving 3 bases between the germline ends. This CDR3 region has 11 residues. CDR3 DNA: TGCAGCGTTGCCCCCTACAATGAGCAGTTCTTC. Translation gives CSVAPYNEQFF.

Note on this clonotype: An end of the junction differs from the germline gene, which may be a read error. The chain uses TRBV29-1 and TRBJ1-1; D call uncertain. This CDR3 has 12 residues. Germline V lookup: CDR1 SQVTM, CDR2 ANQGSEA. The DNA of the CDR3 is TGCGGCGTCCGGGGTGGGGACACTGAAGCTTTCTTT. This translates into CGVRGGDTEAFF. Drawing the rest from reference TRBV29-1 and TRBJ1-1, the complete variable domain is SAVISQKPSRDICQRGTSLTIQCQVDSQVTMMFWYRQQPGQSLTLIATANQGSEATYESGFVIDKFPISRPNLTFSTLTVSNMSPEDSSIYLCGVRGGDTEAFFGQGTRLTVV.

This clonotype was observed many times. This chain uses TRBV18 with TRBJ1-1; maybe TRBD1 (5 bases). This CDR3 comprises 13 residues. Germline V gene sequence: CDR1 KGHSH, CDR2 LQKENI. V was pared by 3 bases and J by 8 bases, with 13 bases between. CDR3 region: CASSPRDLGEAFF. The CDR3 DNA follows: TGTGCCAGCTCACCCCGGGACCTGGGGGAAGCTTTCTTT.

Notes on this clonotype: Germline and junction disagree at one end, which may indicate a read error. The chain combines TRBV6-2 or TRBV6-3 with TRBJ2-7; TRBD2 matches 8 bases. The CDR3 length is 15 residues. Germline V gives CDR1 MNHEY, CDR2 SVGEGT. CDR3 sequence reads: CVSSPGGAGAYEQYF. DNA of the CDR3: TGTGTCAGCAGCCCCGGGGGAGCGGGAGCCTATGAGCAGTACTTC.

Concerning this clonotype: One base away lies a much larger clone, so this may be a sequencing read error. The V and J genes are TRBV7-2 and TRBJ2-7; D ambiguous. The V gene's germline CDR1 is SGHTA and CDR2 FQGNSA. CDR3 length: 14 residues. The CDR3, as DNA: TGTGCCAGCAGCTTAGGGGGAATAACCTACAAGCAGTACTTC. Translation: CASSLGGITYKQYF.

This clonotype turned up a few times. The DNA for the CDR3 is TGTGCCAGCAGCCAAGATTCCTTAATAGCGGGAGGACGCAATGAGCAGTTCTTC. Its protein product is CASSQDSLIAGGRNEQFF. The chain employs TRBV4-2 and TRBJ2-1; 10 bases are shared with TRBD2. The length of the CDR3 is 18 residues. The germline V gene has CDR1 LGHNA and CDR2 YNFKEQ. Trimming took 0 bases from V and 6 from J; bases not matched to a gene: 11.

This clonotype appeared many times. The chain links TRBV11-2 to TRBJ1-2; 8 bases match TRBD1. The CDR3 totals 15 residues. Unmatched junction bases numbered 5, after V lost 4 bases and J lost 1 base. In germline, CDR1 is SGHAT, CDR2 FQNNGV. Written as DNA, the CDR3 is TGTGCCAGCAGCTCAGGACAGGGATATAACTATGGCTACACCTTC. Its translation is CASSSGQGYNYGYTF.

CDR3 nucleotide sequence: TGTGCCAGCAGTCGTCTTAGCGGGAGCTCCTACAATGAGCAGTTCTTC. Its protein is CASSRLSGSSYNEQFF. This chain uses TRBV6-5 with TRBJ2-1, with 9 bases fitting TRBD2. Germline CDR1 is MNHEY and CDR2 is SVGAGI. After removal of 5 bases from V and 0 bases from J, the junction contained 5 bases not matched to a gene. The CDR3 loop spans 16 amino acids.

The chain is built from TRBV30 and TRBJ1-1; no clear D gene. The germline V and J ends were trimmed by 3 bases and 8 bases, with 10 bases remaining between them. The CDR3 sequence is 11 residues long. Germline-derived CDR1 and CDR2 are GTSNPN and SVGIG (reference sequence). The CDR3 sequence: CAWSALSEAFF. CDR3 in DNA: TGTGCCTGGAGCGCGTTATCCGAAGCTTTCTTT.

This clonotype was counted ten times or more. V and J are TRBV5-1 and TRBJ2-2; 12 bases match TRBD2. CDR1 SGHRS and CDR2 YFSETQ come from the germline V gene. The CDR3 has 17 residues. Trimming removed 0 bases from V and 6 bases from J; junction bases left unmatched: 6. The CDR3 DNA sequence: TGCGCCAGCAGCTTGGGACTAGCGGGAGAGCTTTCCGGGGAGCTGTTTTTT. Amino acids: CASSLGLAGELSGELFF.

This clonotype was observed at least ten times. This chain uses TRBV7-2 with TRBJ2-7, with TRBD2 matching over 10 bases. CDR3 length equals 16 residues. Germline CDR1 is SGHTA and CDR2 is FQGNSA. V was clipped by 5 bases and J by 6 bases; unmatched bases: 13. The CDR3 sequence: CASSQWTSGALSEQYF. CDR3 coding DNA: TGTGCCAGCAGCCAATGGACTAGCGGCGCCCTCTCCGAGCAGTACTTC.

At least ten counts were recorded for this clonotype. The rearrangement uses TRBV28 and TRBJ1-1; no clear D gene. The germline V gene encodes CDR1 MDHEN and CDR2 SYDVKM. The CDR3 covers 13 residues. The ends were cut back, 6 bases at V and 1 base at J, with 9 bases in the middle. CDR3 nucleotide sequence: TGTGCCAGCAGCCGGACCCAGAACACTGAAGCTTTCTTT. It codes for CASSRTQNTEAFF. The full variable domain, in which reference TRBV28 and TRBJ1-1 provide the parts outside the CDR3, is DVKVTQSSRYLVKRTGEKVFLECVQDMDHENMFWYRQDPGLGLRLIYFSYDVKMKEKGDIPEGYSVSREKKERFSLILESASTNQTSMYLCASSRTQNTEAFFGQGTRLTVV.

The chain links TRBV5-1 to TRBJ2-3; 9 bases map to TRBD2. Losses at the gene ends were 1 base for V and 5 bases for J; bases not matched to a gene: 11. This CDR3 spans 17 amino acids. Germline CDR1 reads SGHRS; CDR2 reads YFSETQ. The CDR3 nucleotides are TGCGCCAGCAGCTTGCCTCTAGCGGGATACGGGGTAGATACGCAGTATTTT. Translated, it gives CASSLPLAGYGVDTQYF.

Ten or more counts support this clonotype. The chain uses TRBV28 and TRBJ2-7, with D hard to call. V was shortened by 0 bases and J by 3 bases, with 6 bases between the two germline ends. The germline gives CDR1 MDHEN, CDR2 SYDVKM. CDR3 length equals 13 residues. CDR3 loop: CASSLWAVYEQYF. CDR3 DNA sequence: TGTGCCAGCAGTTTATGGGCAGTCTACGAGCAGTACTTC.

This clonotype occurred a few times. The rearrangement joins TRBV15 to TRBJ2-7; D not resolved. Germline V gene data show CDR1 as LNHNV and CDR2 as YYDKDF (reference sequence). The CDR3 runs to 13 residues. V shed 0 bases and J shed 3 bases, with 6 bases lying between them. Here the CDR3 DNA reads TGTGCCACCAGCAGAGATGCTGGCTACGAGCAGTACTTC. Encoded protein: CATSRDAGYEQYF.

This clonotype was recorded at least ten times. The V and J genes are TRBV28 and TRBJ2-3; no firm D call. Deletions cut 6 bases from V and 2 bases from J, with 24 bases between. Germline loops: CDR1 MDHEN, CDR2 SYDVKM. The CDR3 is 18 residues long. In DNA, the CDR3 is TGTGCCAGCAGCCCTTCCCTCACGATCAACGGAGACACAGATACGCAGTATTTT. Translation gives CASSPSLTINGDTDTQYF. Full variable domain (missing parts from reference TRBV28 and TRBJ2-3): DVKVTQSSRYLVKRTGEKVFLECVQDMDHENMFWYRQDPGLGLRLIYFSYDVKMKEKGDIPEGYSVSREKKERFSLILESASTNQTSMYLCASSPSLTINGDTDTQYFGPGTRLTVL.

V usage is TRBV14 and J usage is TRBJ2-4; D not certain. The CDR3 runs to 15 residues. V lost 1 base and J 7 bases, leaving 14 bases between the germline ends. The germline V gene has CDR1 SGHDN and CDR2 FVKESK. The CDR3 loop is CASSQGARLENIQYF. CDR3 nucleotides: TGTGCCAGCAGCCAAGGAGCCCGACTGGAGAACATTCAGTACTTC.

CDR3 loop: CSPPPGANNDGGYTF. The DNA for the CDR3 is TGCAGTCCACCCCCTGGGGCCAACAACGATGGTGGCTACACCTTC. The V gene is TRBV20-1, the J gene TRBJ1-2; tentative D call: TRBD1 (5 bases). V was trimmed by 8 bases and J by 7 bases, leaving 26 bases between them. Germline values: CDR1 DFQATT, CDR2 SNEGSKA (reference sequence). This CDR3 spans 15 amino acids.

The genes are TRBV4-3 and TRBJ1-5; D is unclear. The CDR3 is 13 residues long. Germline V gene sequence: CDR1 LGHNA, CDR2 YSLEER. Trimming shortened V by 0 bases and J by 10 bases, and 10 bases separated the two germline ends. The CDR3 coding sequence is TGCGCCAGCAGCCAAGATCCCAACTTTCCCCAGCATTTT. Translating gives CASSQDPNFPQHF.

This clonotype was seen many times. This chain joins TRBV3-1 and TRBJ2-4; 11 nucleotides match TRBD2. The CDR3 runs 15 residues. V shed 6 bases, J shed 8 bases, and the junction held 9 bases outside the gene matches. From germline, CDR1 is LGHDT and CDR2 YNNKEL (reference sequence). Written as DNA, the CDR3 is TGTGCCAGCAGACGAACTAGCGGGAGCTGGGACATTCAGTACTTC. Protein sequence: CASRRTSGSWDIQYF.

The sample holds a few counts of this clonotype. The V and J genes are TRBV29-1 and TRBJ1-2; no reliable D call. Per germline, CDR1 SQVTM and CDR2 ANQGSEA. This CDR3 has 15 residues. V was cut by 6 bases and J by 2 bases, with 19 bases left in between. CDR3 sequence (DNA): TGCAGCGTCGAACGGTCGGAGACAAACAACTATGGCTACACCTTC. It specifies CSVERSETNNYGYTF.

CDR3 DNA sequence: TGTGCCAGCAGCTTAGGGGCGGGTGGAGGCACTGAAGCTTTCTTT. Translation: CASSLGAGGGTEAFF. This chain links TRBV7-2 with TRBJ1-1, with no clear D. This CDR3 has 15 residues. Trimming stripped 1 base from V and 4 bases from J, with 13 bases between. Germline CDR1 is SGHTA and CDR2 is FQGNSA.

Ten or more counts support this clonotype. The chain recombines TRBV5-6 with TRBJ1-1; no definite D call. Trimming cost V 3 bases and J 6 bases, with 21 bases left between them. Germline loops: CDR1 SGHDT, CDR2 YYEEEE. The CDR3 spans 16 residues. The CDR3 spells CASSSVQTLFVAEAFF. CDR3 bases: TGTGCCAGCAGCTCGGTCCAGACTTTATTCGTCGCTGAAGCTTTCTTT.

This clonotype was found many times. V usage is TRBV4-3 and J usage is TRBJ1-2; D perhaps matches TRBD1 (5 bases). CDR3 length equals 15 residues. V lost 0 bases to trimming and J lost 7 bases, with 15 bases between them. The germline V gene encodes CDR1 LGHNA and CDR2 YSLEER. The CDR3 DNA follows: TGCGCCAGCAGCCAAGAGGCGGGGGTTCGCGGTGGCTACACCTTC. Translating gives CASSQEAGVRGGYTF.

In this sample, this clonotype turned up many times. The genes are TRBV7-2 and TRBJ2-7; D uncertain. V lost 5 bases to trimming and J lost 1 base, with 12 bases between them. Germline V gene data show CDR1 as SGHTA and CDR2 as FQGNSA. The CDR3 is made up of 14 amino acids. This CDR3 reads CASSDLLGSYEQYF. CDR3 coding DNA: TGTGCCAGCAGCGACCTGCTAGGATCCTACGAGCAGTACTTC.